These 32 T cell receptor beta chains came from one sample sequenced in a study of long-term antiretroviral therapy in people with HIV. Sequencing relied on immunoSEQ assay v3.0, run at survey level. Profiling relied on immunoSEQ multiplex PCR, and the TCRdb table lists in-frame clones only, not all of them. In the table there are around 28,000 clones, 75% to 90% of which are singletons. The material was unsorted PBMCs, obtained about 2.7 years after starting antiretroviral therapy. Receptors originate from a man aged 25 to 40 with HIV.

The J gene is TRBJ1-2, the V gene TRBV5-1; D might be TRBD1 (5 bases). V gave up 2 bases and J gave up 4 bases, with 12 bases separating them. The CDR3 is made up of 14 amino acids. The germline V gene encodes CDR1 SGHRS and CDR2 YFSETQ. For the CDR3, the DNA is TGCGCCAGCAGCTTAAGGACATCAGGCTATGGCTACACCTTC. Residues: CASSLRTSGYGYTF.

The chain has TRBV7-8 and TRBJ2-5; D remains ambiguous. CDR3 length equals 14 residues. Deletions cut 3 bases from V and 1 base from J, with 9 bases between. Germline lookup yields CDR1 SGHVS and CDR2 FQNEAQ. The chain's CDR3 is CASSFRAGQETQYF. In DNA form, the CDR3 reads TGTGCCAGCAGCTTCCGGGCCGGCCAAGAGACCCAGTACTTC.

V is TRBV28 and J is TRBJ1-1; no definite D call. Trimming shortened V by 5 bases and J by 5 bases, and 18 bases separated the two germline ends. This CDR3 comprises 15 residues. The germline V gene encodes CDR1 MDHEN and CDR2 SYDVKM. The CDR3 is CASSPLTGGVTEAFF. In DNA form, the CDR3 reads TGTGCCAGCAGTCCCTTAACGGGCGGTGTTACTGAAGCTTTCTTT. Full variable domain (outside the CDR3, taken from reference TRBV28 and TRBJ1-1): DVKVTQSSRYLVKRTGEKVFLECVQDMDHENMFWYRQDPGLGLRLIYFSYDVKMKEKGDIPEGYSVSREKKERFSLILESASTNQTSMYLCASSPLTGGVTEAFFGQGTRLTVV.

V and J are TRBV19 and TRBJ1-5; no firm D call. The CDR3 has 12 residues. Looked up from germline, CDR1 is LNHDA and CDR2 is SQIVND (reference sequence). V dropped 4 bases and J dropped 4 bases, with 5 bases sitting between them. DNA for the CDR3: TGTGCCAGTAGTACCCTTAATCAGCCCCAGCATTTT. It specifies CASSTLNQPQHF.

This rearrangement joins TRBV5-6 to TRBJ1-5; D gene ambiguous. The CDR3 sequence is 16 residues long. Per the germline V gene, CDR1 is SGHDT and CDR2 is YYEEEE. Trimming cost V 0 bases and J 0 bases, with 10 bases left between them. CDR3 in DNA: TGTGCCAGCAGCTTGGAGTCCGGGAATAGCAATCAGCCCCAGCATTTT. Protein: CASSLESGNSNQPQHF.

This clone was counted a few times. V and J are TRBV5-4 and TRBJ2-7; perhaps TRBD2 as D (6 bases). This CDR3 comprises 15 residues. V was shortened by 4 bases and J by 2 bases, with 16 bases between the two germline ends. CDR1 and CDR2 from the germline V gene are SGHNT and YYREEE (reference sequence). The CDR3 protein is CASSAVGAGPYEQYF. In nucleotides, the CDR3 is TGTGCCAGCAGCGCTGTTGGGGCGGGGCCCTACGAGCAGTACTTC.

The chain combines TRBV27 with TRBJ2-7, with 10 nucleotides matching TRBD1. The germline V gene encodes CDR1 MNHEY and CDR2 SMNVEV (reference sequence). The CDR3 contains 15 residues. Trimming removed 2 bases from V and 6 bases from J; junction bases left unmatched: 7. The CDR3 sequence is CASSLPGTGASEQYF. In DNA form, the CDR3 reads TGTGCCAGCAGTTTACCCGGGACAGGGGCGTCCGAGCAGTACTTC.

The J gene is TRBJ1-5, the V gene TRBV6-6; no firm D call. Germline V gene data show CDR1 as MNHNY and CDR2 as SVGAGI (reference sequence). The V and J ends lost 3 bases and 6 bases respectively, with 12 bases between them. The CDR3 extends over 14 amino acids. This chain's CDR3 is CASSYVTAGQPQHF. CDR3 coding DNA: TGTGCCAGCAGTTATGTCACCGCAGGTCAGCCCCAGCATTTT.

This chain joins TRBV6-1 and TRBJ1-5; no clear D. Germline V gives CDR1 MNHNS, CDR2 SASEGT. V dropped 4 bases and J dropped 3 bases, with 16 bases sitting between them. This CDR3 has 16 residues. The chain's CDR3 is CASSAAGIWDNQPQHF. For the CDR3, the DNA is TGTGCCAGCAGTGCTGCCGGGATATGGGACAATCAGCCCCAGCATTTT.

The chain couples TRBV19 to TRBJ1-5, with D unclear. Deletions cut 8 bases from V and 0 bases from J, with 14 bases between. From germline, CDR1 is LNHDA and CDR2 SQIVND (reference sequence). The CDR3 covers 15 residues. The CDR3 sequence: CASQLRMGSNQPQHF. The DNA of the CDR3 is TGTGCCAGTCAACTCAGGATGGGTAGCAATCAGCCCCAGCATTTT. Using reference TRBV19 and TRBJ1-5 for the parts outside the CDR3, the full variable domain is DGGITQSPKYLFRKEGQNVTLSCEQNLNHDAMYWYRQDPGQGLRLIYYSQIVNDFQKGDIAEGYSVSREKKESFPLTVTSAQKNPTAFYLCASQLRMGSNQPQHFGDGTRLSIL.

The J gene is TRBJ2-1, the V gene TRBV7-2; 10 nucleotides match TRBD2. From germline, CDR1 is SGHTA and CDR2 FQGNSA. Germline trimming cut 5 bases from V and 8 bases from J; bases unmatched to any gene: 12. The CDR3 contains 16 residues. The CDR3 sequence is CASSPGPAGGRYEQFF. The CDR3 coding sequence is TGTGCCAGCAGCCCCGGCCCAGCGGGGGGGCGGTATGAGCAGTTCTTC.

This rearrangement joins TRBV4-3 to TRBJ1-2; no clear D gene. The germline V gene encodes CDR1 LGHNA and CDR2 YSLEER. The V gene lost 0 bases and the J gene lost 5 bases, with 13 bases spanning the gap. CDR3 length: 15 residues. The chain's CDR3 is CASSQDRTDYYGYTF. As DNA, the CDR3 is TGCGCCAGCAGCCAAGATAGAACGGACTATTATGGCTACACCTTC.

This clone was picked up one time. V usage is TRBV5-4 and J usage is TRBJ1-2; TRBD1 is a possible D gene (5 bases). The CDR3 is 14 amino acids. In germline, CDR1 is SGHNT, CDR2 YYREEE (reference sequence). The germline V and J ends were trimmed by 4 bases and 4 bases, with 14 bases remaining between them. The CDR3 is CASSGSGNVYGYTF. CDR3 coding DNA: TGTGCCAGCAGCGGGTCAGGGAACGTCTATGGCTACACCTTC.

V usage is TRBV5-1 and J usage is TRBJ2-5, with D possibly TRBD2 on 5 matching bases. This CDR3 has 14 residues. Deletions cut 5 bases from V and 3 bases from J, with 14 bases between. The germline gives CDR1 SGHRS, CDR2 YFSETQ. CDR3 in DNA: TGCGCCAGCAGGCCAGAGGGAGTTAAAGAGACCCAGTACTTC. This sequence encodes CASRPEGVKETQYF.

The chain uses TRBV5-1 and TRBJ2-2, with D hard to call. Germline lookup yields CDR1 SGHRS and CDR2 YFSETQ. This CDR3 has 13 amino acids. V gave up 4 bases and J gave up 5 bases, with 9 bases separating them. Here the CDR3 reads CASSQTVTGELFF. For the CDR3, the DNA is TGCGCCAGCAGCCAAACAGTAACCGGGGAGCTGTTTTTT. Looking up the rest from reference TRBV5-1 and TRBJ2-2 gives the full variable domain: KAGVTQTPRYLIKTRGQQVTLSCSPISGHRSVSWYQQTPGQGLQFLFEYFSETQRNKGNFPGRFSGRQFSNSRSEMNVSTLELGDSALYLCASSQTVTGELFFGEGSRLTVL.

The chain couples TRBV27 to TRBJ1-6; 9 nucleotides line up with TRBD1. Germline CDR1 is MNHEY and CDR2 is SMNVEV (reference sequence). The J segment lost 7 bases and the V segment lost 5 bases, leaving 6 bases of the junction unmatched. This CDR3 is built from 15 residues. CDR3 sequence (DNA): TGTGCCAGCAGTCTCCGGGACAGGGCAAATTCACCCCTCCACTTT. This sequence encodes CASSLRDRANSPLHF.

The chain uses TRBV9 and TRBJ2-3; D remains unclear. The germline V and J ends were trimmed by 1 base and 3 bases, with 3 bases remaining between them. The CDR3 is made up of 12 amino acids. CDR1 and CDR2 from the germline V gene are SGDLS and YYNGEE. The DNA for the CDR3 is TGTGCCAGCAGCGTATCGACAGATACGCAGTATTTT. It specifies CASSVSTDTQYF.

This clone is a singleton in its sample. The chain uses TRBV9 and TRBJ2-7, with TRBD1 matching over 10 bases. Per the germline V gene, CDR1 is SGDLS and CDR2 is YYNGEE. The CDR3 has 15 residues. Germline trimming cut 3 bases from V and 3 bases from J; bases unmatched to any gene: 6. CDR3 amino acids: CASSGGGQGIYEQYF. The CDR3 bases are TGTGCCAGCAGCGGGGGGGGACAGGGGATCTACGAGCAGTACTTC.

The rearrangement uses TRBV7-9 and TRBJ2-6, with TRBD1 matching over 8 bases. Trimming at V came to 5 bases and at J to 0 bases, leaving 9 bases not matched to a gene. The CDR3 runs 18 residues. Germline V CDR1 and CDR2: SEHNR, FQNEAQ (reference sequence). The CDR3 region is CASSPGQGKTSGANVLTF. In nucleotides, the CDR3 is TGTGCCAGCAGCCCCGGACAGGGCAAAACCTCTGGGGCCAACGTCCTGACTTTC.

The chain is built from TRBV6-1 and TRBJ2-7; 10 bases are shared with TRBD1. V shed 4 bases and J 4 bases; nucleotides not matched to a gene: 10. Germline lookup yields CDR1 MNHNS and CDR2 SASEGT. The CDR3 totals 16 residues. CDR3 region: CASSVTGTGVTYEQYF. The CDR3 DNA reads TGTGCCAGCAGTGTTACCGGGACAGGGGTAACATACGAGCAGTACTTC.

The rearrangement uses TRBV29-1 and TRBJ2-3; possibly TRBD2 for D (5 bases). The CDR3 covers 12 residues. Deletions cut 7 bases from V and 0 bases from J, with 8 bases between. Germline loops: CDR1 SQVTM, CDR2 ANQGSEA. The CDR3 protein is CSERTSTDTQYF. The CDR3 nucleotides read TGCAGCGAGCGGACTAGCACAGATACGCAGTATTTT.

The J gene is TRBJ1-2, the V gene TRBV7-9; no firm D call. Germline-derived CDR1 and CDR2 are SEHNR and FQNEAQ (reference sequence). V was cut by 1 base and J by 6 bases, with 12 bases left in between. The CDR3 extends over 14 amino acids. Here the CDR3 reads CASSLVGVGDGYTF. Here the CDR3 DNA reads TGTGCCAGCAGCTTAGTAGGCGTTGGGGATGGCTACACCTTC.

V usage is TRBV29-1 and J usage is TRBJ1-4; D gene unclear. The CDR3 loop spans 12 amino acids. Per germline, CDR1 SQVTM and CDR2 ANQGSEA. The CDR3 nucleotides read TGCAGTGGGCGGTTCCCTAATGAAAAACTGTTTTTT. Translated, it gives CSGRFPNEKLFF.

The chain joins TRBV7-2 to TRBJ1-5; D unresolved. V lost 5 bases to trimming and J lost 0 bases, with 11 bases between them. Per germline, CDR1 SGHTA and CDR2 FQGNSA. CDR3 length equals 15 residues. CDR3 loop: CASSPPGISNQPQHF. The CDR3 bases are TGTGCCAGCAGCCCTCCAGGTATTAGCAATCAGCCCCAGCATTTT.

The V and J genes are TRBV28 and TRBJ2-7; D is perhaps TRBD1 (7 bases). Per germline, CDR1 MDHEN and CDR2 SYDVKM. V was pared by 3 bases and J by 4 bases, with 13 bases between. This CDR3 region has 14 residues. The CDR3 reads CASSFETGRYEQYF. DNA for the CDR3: TGTGCCAGCAGTTTCGAGACAGGGAGGTACGAGCAGTACTTC.

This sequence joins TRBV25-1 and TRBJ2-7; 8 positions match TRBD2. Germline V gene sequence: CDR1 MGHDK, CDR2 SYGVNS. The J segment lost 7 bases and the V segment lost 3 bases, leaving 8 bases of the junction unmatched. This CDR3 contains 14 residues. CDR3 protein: CASSDSGRRGEQYF. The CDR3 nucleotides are TGTGCCAGCAGTGACAGCGGGAGACGAGGAGAGCAGTACTTC.

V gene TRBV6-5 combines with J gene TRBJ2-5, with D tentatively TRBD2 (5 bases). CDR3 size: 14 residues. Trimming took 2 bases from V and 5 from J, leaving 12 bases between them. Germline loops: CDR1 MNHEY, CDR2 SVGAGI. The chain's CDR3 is CASSYRGRPETQYF. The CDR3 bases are TGTGCCAGCAGTTACCGAGGGCGGCCGGAGACCCAGTACTTC.

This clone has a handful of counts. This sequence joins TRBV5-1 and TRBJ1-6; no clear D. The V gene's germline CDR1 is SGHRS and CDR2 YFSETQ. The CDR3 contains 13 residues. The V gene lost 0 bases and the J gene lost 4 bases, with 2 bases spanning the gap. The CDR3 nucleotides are TGCGCCAGCAGCTTGGGGTATAATTCACCCCTCCACTTT. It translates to CASSLGYNSPLHF.

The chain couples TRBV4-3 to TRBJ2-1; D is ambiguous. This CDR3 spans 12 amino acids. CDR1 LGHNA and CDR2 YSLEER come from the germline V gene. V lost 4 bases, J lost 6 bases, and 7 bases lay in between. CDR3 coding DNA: TGCGCCAGCAGCCGGAAAGGCAATGAGCAGTTCTTC. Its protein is CASSRKGNEQFF.

The CDR3 DNA is TGTGCCATCAGTGGGTCTTACGAGCAGTACTTC. Protein: CAISGSYEQYF. The chain combines TRBV10-3 with TRBJ2-7; D not resolved. Trimming left V 4 bases short and J 4 bases short, with 5 bases between. CDR3 length equals 11 residues. Germline V gene data show CDR1 as ENHRY and CDR2 as SYGVKD.

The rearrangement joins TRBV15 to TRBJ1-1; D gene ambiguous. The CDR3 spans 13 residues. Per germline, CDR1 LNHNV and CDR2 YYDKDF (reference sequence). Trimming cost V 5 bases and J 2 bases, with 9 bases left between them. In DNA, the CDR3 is TGTGCCACCAGCGTCGTTGATAACACTGAAGCTTTCTTT. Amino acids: CATSVVDNTEAFF. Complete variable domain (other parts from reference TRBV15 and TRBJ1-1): DAMVIQNPRYQVTQFGKPVTLSCSQTLNHNVMYWYQQKSSQAPKLLFHYYDKDFNNEADTPDNFQSRRPNTSFCFLDIRSPGLGDTAMYLCATSVVDNTEAFFGQGTRLTVV.

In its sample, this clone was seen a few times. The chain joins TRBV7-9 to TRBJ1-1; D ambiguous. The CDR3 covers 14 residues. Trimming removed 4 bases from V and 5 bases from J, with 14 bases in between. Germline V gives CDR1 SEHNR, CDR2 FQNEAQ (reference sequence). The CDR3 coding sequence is TGTGCCAGCAGCTCCGGGCTGGTGGGAACTGAAGCTTTCTTT. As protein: CASSSGLVGTEAFF.